The TCR beta chain under discussion was sequenced for a study of blood T cell repertoires in COVID-19. Study information: Researchers got acute and convalescent COVID-19 samples from the United States, Italy and Spain.

The table came from immunoSEQ multiplex PCR; TCRdb's copy has only in-frame clones and leaves some out. The sample includes about 170,000 clones, 80% to 90% of them seen just once. J was trimmed by 6 bases and V by 3 bases; bases with no gene match: 6. Germline-derived CDR1 and CDR2 are SGHTA and FQGNSA. This CDR3 is built from 15 residues. This clone was observed once. V is TRBV7-2 and J is TRBJ2-3; 10 positions match TRBD2. The receptor comes from a man in his forties or fifties who had recovered from COVID-19. Sample: peripheral blood. The CDR3 region has the DNA TGTGCCAGCAGCTTGTGGCTAGCGGGAGCCGATACGCAGTATTTT. This gives the protein CASSLWLAGADTQYF.